This T cell receptor (beta chain) is from a study of cytomegalovirus exposure and HLA in healthy donors. In its sample, this clone was seen once. Its antigen is not known. This CDR3 is 16 amino acids long. CDR1 is SGDLS, CDR2 YYNGEE, per germline. Trimming at V came to 0 bases and at J to 6 bases, leaving 8 bases not matched to a gene. Study-wide results and limits: Subsequent analysis of the 100 to 150 validation repertoires found a tendency for first-cohort TCR clusters to co-occur.

Only in-frame clones appear in the TCRdb table, and some are missing; sequencing was by immunoSEQ multiplex PCR. The sample comprises 150,000 to 200,000 clones, 91% of which are singletons, and approximately 3% rests with the top ten. The sample comprised PBMCs. The chain employs TRBV9 and TRBJ1-4; 7 bases line up with TRBD1. This receptor was obtained from a woman in her late teens or twenties in good health and CMV-seropositive. The CDR3 sequence is CASSVAVQGGDEKLFF. The CDR3 region has the DNA TGTGCCAGCAGCGTAGCTGTTCAAGGGGGCGATGAAAAACTGTTTTTT.